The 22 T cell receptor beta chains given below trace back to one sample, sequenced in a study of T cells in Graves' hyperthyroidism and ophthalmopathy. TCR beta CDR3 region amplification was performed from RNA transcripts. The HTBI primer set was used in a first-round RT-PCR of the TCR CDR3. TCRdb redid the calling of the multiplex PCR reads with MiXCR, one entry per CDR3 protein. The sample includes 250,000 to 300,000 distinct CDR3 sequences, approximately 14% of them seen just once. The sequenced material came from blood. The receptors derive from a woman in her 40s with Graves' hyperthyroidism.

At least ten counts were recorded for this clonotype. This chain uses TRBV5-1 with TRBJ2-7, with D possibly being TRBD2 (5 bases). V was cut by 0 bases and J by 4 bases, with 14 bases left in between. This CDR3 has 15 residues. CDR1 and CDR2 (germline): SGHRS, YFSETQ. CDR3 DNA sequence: TGCGCCAGCAGCTTGGATGACTATGGAGTTTACGAGCAGTACTTC. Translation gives CASSLDDYGVYEQYF.

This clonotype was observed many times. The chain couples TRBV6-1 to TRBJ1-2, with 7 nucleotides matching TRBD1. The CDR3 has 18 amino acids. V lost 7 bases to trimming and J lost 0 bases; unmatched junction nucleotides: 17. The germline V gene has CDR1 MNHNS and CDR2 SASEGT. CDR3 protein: CASTELGVGTATNYGYTF. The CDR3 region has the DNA TGTGCCAGCACAGAATTAGGGGTTGGGACAGCTACTAACTATGGCTACACCTTC.

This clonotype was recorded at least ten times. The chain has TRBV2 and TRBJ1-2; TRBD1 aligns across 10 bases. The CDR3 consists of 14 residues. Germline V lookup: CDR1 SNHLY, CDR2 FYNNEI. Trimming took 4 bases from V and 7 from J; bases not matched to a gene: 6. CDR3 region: CASSGGTGVFGYTF. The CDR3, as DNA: TGTGCCAGCAGTGGGGGGACAGGGGTTTTTGGCTACACCTTC. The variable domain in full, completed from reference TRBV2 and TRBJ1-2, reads EPEVTQTPSHQVTQMGQEVILRCVPISNHLYFYWYRQILGQKVEFLVSFYNNEISEKSEIFDDQFSVERPDGSNFTLKIRSTKLEDSAMYFCASSGGTGVFGYTFGSGTRLTVV.

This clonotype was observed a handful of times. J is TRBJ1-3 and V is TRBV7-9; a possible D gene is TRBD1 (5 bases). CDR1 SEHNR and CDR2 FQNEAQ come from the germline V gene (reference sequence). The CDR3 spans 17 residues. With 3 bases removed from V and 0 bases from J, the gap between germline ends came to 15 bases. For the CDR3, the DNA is TGTGCCAGCAGCTTTCAAACGACAGTTCGCTCTGGAAACACCATATATTTT. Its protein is CASSFQTTVRSGNTIYF.

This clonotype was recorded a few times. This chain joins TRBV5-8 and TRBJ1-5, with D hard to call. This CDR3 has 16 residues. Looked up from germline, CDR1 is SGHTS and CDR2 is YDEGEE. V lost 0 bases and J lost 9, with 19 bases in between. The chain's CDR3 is CASSLVATSESLPQHF. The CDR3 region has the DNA TGTGCCAGCAGCTTGGTGGCCACATCCGAAAGTTTGCCCCAGCATTTT.

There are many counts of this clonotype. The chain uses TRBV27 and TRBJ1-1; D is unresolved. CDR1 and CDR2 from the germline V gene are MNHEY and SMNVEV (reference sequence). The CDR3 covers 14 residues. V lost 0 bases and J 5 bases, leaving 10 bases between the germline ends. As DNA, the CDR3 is TGTGCCAGCAGTTTATCCATCAAAGGGACTGAAGCTTTCTTT. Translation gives CASSLSIKGTEAFF.

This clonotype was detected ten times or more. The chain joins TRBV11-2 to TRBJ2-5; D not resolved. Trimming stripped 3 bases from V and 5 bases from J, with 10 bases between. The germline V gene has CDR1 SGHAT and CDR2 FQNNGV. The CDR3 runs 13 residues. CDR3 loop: CASSFIQGETQYF. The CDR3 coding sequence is TGTGCCAGCAGCTTCATTCAAGGGGAGACCCAGTACTTC.

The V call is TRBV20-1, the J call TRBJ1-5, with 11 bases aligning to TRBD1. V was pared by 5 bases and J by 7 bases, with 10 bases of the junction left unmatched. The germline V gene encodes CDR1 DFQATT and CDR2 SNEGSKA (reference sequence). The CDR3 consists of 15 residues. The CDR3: CSADPRDRGAQPQHF. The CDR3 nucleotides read TGCAGTGCTGACCCCCGGGACAGGGGGGCCCAGCCCCAGCATTTT.

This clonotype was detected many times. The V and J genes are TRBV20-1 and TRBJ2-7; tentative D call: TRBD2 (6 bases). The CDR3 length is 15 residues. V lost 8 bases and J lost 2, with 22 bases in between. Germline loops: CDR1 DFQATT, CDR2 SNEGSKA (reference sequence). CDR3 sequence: CSTPTRWGEAYEQYF. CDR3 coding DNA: TGCAGTACCCCCACCCGGTGGGGGGAAGCCTACGAGCAGTACTTC.

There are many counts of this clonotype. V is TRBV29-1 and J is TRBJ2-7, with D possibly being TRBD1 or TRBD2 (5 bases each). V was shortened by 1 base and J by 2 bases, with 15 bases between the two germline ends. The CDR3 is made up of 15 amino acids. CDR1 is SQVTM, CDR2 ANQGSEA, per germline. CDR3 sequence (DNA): TGCAGCGTTGAAGTCTCTGGGGGATGGGCCTACGAGCAGTACTTC. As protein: CSVEVSGGWAYEQYF.

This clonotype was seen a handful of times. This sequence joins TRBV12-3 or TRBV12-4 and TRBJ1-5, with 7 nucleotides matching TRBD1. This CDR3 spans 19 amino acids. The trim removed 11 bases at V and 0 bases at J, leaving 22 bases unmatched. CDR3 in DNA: TGTGCCCCCCCGAGCTTCCTTGGGGACAGAGATTATAGCAATCAGCCCCAGCATTTT. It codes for CAPPSFLGDRDYSNQPQHF.

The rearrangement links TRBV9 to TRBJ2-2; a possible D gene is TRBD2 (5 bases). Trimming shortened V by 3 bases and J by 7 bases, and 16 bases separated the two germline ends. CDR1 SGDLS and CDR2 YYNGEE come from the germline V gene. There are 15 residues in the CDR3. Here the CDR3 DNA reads TGTGCCAGCAGCGGCGGAGGACTGCCGGGCGGGGAGCTGTTTTTT. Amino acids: CASSGGGLPGGELFF. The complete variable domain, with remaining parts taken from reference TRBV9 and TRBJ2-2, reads DSGVTQTPKHLITATGQRVTLRCSPRSGDLSVYWYQQSLDQGLQFLIQYYNGEERAKGNILERFSAQQFPDLHSELNLSSLELGDSALYFCASSGGGLPGGELFFGEGSRLTVL.

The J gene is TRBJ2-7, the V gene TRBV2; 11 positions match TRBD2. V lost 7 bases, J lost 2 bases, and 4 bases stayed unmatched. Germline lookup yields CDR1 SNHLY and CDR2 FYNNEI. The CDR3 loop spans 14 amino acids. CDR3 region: CASTLTSGTYEQYF. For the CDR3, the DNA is TGTGCCAGCACCTTGACTAGCGGGACCTACGAGCAGTACTTC.

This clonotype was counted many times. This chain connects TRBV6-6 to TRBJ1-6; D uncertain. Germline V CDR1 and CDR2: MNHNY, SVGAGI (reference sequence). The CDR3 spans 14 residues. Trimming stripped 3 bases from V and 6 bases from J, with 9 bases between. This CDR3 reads CASSYSEGNSPLHF. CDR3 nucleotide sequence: TGTGCCAGCAGTTATTCTGAGGGTAATTCACCCCTCCACTTT.

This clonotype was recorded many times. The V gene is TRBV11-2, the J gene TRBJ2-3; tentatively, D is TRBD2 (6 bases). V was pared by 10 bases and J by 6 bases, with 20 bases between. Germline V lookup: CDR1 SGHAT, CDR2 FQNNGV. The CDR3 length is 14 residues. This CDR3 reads CATAAAGSSDTQYF. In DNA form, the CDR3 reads TGTGCCACCGCAGCGGCGGGATCCAGCGATACGCAGTATTTT.

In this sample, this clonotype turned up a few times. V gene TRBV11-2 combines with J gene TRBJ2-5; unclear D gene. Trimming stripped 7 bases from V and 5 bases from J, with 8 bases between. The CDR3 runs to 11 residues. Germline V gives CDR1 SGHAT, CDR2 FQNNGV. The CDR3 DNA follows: TGTGCCAGCAACTTCGGGGAGACCCAGTACTTC. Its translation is CASNFGETQYF.

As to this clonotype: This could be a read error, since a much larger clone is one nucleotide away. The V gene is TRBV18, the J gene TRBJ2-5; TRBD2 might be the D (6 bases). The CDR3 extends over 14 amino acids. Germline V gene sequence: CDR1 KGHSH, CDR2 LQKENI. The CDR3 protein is CASSPIGGIETQCF. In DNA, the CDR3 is TGTGCCAGCTCACCAATCGGCGGGATCGAGACCCAGTGCTTC.

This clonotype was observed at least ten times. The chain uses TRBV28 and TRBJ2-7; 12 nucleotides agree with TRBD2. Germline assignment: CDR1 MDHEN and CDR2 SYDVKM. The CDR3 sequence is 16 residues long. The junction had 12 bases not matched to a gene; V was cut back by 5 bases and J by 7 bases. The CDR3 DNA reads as TGTGCCAGCAGTAGATCCTCTAGCGGGAGGGTGGGGGAGCAGTACTTC. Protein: CASSRSSSGRVGEQYF.

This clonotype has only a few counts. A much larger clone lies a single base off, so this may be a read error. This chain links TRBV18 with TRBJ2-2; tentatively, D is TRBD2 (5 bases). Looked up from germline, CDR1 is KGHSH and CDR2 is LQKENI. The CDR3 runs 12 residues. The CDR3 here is CASSTNTGELLF. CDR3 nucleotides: TGTGCCAGCTCAACGAACACCGGGGAGCTGCTTTTT.

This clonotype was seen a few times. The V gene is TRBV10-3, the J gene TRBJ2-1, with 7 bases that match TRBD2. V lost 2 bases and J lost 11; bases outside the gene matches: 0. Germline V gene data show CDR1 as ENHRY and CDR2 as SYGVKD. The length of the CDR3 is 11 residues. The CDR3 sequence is CAISEGTKQFF. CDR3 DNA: TGTGCCATCAGTGAGGGGACTAAGCAGTTCTTC.

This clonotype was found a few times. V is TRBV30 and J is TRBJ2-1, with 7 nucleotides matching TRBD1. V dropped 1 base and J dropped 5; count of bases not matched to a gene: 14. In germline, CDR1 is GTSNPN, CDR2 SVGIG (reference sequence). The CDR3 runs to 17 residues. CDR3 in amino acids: CAWSARRTGSSNNEQFF. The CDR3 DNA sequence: TGTGCCTGGAGTGCCCGAAGGACAGGATCCAGCAACAATGAGCAGTTCTTC.

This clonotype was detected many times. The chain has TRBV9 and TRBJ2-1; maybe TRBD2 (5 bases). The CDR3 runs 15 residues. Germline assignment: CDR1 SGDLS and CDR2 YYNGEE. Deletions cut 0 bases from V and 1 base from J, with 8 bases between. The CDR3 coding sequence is TGTGCCAGCAGCGTAGTGAGCGGATCCTACAATGAGCAGTTCTTC. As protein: CASSVVSGSYNEQFF.